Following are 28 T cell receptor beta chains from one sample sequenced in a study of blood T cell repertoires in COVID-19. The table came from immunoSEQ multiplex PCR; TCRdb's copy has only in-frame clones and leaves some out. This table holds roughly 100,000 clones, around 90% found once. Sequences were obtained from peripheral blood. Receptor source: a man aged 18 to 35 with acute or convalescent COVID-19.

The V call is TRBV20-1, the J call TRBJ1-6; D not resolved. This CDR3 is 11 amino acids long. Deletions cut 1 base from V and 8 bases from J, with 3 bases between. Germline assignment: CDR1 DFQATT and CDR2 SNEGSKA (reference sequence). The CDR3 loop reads CSARGDSPLHF. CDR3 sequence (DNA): TGCAGTGCTAGAGGCGATTCACCCCTCCACTTT.

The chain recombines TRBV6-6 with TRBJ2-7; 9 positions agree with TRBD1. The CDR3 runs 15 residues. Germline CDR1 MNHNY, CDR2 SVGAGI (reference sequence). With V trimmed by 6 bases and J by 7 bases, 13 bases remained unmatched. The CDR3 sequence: CASSLRDRDSREQYF. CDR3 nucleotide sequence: TGTGCCAGCAGCCTCCGGGACAGGGACTCTCGGGAGCAGTACTTC.

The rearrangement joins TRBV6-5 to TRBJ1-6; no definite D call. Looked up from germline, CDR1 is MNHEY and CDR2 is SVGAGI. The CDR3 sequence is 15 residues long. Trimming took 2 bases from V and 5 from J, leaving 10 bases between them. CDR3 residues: CASSYRRGNNSPLHF. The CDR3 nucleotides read TGTGCCAGCAGTTACCGGCGGGGTAATAATTCACCCCTCCACTTT.

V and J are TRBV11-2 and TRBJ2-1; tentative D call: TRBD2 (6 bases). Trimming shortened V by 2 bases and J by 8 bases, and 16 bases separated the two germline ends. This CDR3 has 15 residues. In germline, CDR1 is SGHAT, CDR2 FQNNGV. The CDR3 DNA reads TGTGCCAGCAGCTTACAAGCGGGCCTCGACCATGAGCAGTTCTTC. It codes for CASSLQAGLDHEQFF.

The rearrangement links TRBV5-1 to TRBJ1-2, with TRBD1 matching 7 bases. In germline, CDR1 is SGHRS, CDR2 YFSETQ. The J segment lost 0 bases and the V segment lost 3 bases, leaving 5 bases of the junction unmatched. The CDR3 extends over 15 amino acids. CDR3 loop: CASSSSGTANYGYTF. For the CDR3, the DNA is TGCGCCAGCAGCTCCTCCGGGACAGCTAACTATGGCTACACCTTC.

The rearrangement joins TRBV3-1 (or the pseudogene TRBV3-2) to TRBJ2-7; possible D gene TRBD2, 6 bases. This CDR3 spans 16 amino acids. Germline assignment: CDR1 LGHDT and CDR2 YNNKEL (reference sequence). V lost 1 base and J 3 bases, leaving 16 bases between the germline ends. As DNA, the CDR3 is TGTGCCAGCAGCCAAGGCTTGGGGGACTTTGTCTACGAGCAGTACTTC. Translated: CASSQGLGDFVYEQYF.

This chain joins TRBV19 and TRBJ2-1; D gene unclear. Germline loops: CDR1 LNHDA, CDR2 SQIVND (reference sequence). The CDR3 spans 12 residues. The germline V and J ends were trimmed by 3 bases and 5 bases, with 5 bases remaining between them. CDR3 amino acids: CASSMADNEQFF. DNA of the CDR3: TGTGCCAGTAGTATGGCTGACAATGAGCAGTTCTTC.

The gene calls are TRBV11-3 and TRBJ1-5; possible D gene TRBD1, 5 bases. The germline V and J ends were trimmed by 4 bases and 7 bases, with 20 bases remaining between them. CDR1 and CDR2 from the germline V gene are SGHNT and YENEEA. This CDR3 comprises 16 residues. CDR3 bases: TGTGCCAGCAGCTCGCCGTGGGGTCGGGGGGGGCAGCCCCAGCATTTT. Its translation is CASSSPWGRGGQPQHF.

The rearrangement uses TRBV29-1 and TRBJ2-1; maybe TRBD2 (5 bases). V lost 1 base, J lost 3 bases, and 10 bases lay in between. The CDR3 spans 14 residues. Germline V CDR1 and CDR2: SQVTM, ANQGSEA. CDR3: CSVEAYRDYNEQFF. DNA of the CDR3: TGCAGCGTTGAAGCCTACCGGGACTACAATGAGCAGTTCTTC.

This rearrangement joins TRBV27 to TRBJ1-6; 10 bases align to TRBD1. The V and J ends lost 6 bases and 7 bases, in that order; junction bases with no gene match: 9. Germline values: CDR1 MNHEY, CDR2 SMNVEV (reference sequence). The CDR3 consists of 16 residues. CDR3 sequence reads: CASRLTGGFENSPLHF. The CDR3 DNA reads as TGTGCCAGCAGACTGACAGGGGGCTTTGAGAATTCACCCCTCCACTTT.

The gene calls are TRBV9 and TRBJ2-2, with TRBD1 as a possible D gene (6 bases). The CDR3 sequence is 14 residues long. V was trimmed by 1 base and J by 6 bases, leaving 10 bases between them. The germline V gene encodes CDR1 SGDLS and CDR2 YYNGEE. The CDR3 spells CASSVQGFPGELFF. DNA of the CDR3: TGTGCCAGCAGCGTACAGGGGTTTCCCGGGGAGCTGTTTTTT.

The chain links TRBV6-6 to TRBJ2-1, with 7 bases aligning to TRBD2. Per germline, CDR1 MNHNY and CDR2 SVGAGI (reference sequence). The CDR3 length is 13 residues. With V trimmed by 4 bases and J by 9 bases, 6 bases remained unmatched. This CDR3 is CASSSRGGGEQFF. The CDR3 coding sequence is TGTGCCAGCAGTTCTCGTGGCGGGGGTGAGCAGTTCTTC.

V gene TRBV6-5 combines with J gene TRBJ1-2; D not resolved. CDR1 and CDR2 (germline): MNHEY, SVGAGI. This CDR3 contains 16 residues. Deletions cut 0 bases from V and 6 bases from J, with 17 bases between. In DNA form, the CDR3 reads TGTGCCAGCAGTTACTCTGGAGGGATGGAAACTGATGGCTACACCTTC. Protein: CASSYSGGMETDGYTF.

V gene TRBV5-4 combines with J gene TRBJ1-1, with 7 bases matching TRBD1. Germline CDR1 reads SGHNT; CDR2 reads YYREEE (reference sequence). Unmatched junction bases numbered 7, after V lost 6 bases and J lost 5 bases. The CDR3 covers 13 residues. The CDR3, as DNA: TGTGCCAGCAATTTAGAGACAGGGACTGAAGCTTTCTTT. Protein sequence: CASNLETGTEAFF.

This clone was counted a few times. CDR3 DNA: TGTGCCAGCAGCCAAACTAAGTTACAGGGGGTTCAAGCTTTCTTT. Translating it yields CASSQTKLQGVQAFF. The chain uses TRBV3-1 (or the pseudogene TRBV3-2) and TRBJ1-1; 8 nucleotides line up with TRBD1. The CDR3 loop spans 15 amino acids. Germline assignment: CDR1 LGHDT and CDR2 YNNKEL (reference sequence). The V and J ends lost 2 bases and 9 bases, in that order; junction bases with no gene match: 11.

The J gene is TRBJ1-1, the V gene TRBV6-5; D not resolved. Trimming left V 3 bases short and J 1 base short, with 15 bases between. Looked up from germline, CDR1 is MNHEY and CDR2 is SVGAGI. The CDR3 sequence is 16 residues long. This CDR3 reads CASSYLIVGENTEAFF. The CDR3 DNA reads TGTGCCAGCAGTTATCTTATAGTTGGTGAGAACACTGAAGCTTTCTTT.

The chain's CDR3 is CASSAQGAGNTIYF. CDR3 in DNA: TGTGCCAGCAGTGCACAGGGGGCTGGAAACACCATATATTTT. V usage is TRBV25-1 and J usage is TRBJ1-3; 8 bases map to TRBD1. The V gene's germline CDR1 is MGHDK and CDR2 SYGVNS. This CDR3 has 14 residues. Losses at the gene ends were 4 bases for V and 2 bases for J; bases not matched to a gene: 1.

For the CDR3, the DNA is TGTGCCAGCAGCTTGGTGCTAGCGGGAGAGAGGCAGTACTTC. Its protein product is CASSLVLAGERQYF. The chain has TRBV5-5 and TRBJ2-7; the match to TRBD2 covers 10 bases. CDR3 length: 14 residues. Germline values: CDR1 SGHKS, CDR2 YYEKEE (reference sequence). J was trimmed by 9 bases and V by 0 bases; bases with no gene match: 6. The full variable domain, in which reference TRBV5-5 and TRBJ2-7 provide the parts outside the CDR3, is DAGVTQSPTHLIKTRGQQVTLRCSPISGHKSVSWYQQVLGQGPQFIFQYYEKEERGRGNFPDRFSARQFPNYSSELNVNALLLGDSALYLCASSLVLAGERQYFGPGTRLTVT.

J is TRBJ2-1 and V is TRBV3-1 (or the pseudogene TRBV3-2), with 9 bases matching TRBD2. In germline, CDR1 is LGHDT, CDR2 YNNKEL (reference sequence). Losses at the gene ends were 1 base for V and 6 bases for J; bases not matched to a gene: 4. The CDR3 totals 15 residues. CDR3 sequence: CASSQGSGSINEQFF. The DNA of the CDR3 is TGTGCCAGCAGCCAAGGTAGCGGGAGTATCAATGAGCAGTTCTTC.

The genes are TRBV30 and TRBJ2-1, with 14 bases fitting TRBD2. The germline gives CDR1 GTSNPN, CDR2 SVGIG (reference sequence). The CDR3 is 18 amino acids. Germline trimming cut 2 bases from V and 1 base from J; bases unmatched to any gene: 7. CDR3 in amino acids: CAWSTGTSGSMSYNEQFF. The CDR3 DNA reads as TGTGCCTGGAGTACCGGGACTAGCGGGAGTATGTCCTACAATGAGCAGTTCTTC.

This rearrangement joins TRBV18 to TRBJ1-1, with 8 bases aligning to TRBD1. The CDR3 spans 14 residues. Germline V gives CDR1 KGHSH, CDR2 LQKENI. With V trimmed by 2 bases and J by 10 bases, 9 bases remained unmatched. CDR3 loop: CASSPAGQGVRAFF. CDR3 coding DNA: TGTGCCAGCTCACCAGCCGGACAGGGTGTCAGAGCTTTCTTT.

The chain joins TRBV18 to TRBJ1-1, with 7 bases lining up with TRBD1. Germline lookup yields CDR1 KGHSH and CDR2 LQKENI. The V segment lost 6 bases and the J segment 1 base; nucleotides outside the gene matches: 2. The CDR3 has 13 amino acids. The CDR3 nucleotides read TGTGCCAGCTCCGGGACAGAGAACACTGAAGCTTTCTTT. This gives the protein CASSGTENTEAFF.

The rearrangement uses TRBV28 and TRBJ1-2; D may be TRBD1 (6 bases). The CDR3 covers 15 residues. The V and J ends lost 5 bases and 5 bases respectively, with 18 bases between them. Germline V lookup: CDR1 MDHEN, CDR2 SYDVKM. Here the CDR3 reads CASSPPWTDPYGYTF. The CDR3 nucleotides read TGTGCCAGCAGTCCACCCTGGACAGACCCTTATGGCTACACCTTC.

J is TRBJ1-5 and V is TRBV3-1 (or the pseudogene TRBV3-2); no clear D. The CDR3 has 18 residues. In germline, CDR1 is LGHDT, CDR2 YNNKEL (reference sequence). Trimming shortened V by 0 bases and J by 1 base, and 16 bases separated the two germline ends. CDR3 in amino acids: CASSQDNGAGISNQPQHF. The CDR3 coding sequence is TGTGCCAGCAGCCAAGATAATGGTGCCGGGATAAGCAATCAGCCCCAGCATTTT.

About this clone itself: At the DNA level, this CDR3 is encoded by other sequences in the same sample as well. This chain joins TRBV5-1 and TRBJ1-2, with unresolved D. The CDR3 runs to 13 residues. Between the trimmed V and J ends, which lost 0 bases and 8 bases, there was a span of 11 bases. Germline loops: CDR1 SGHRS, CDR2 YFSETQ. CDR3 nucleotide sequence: TGCGCCAGCAGCTTGGCCGAGGGTAGCGGCTACACCTTC. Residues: CASSLAEGSGYTF.

As DNA, the CDR3 is TGTGCCAGCAGTCTCACCGGGGAGAGCGGTTATGGCTACACCTTC. Protein: CASSLTGESGYGYTF. This chain links TRBV2 with TRBJ1-2, with D uncertain. The CDR3 spans 15 residues. The V and J ends lost 5 bases and 5 bases respectively, with 18 bases between them. Germline assignment: CDR1 SNHLY and CDR2 FYNNEI.

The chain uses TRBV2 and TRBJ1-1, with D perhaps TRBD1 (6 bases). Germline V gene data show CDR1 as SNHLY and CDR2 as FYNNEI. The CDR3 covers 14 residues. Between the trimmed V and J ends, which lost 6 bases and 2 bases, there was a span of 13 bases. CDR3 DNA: TGTGCCAGCAGGGACAGAAACCCTAACACTGAAGCTTTCTTT. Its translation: CASRDRNPNTEAFF.

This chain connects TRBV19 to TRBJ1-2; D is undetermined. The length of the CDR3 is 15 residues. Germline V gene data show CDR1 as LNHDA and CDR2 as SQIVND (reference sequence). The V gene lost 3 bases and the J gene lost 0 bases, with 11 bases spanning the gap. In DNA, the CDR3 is TGTGCCAGTAGTATGTTGCCAGAAGCTAACTATGGCTACACCTTC. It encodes CASSMLPEANYGYTF.